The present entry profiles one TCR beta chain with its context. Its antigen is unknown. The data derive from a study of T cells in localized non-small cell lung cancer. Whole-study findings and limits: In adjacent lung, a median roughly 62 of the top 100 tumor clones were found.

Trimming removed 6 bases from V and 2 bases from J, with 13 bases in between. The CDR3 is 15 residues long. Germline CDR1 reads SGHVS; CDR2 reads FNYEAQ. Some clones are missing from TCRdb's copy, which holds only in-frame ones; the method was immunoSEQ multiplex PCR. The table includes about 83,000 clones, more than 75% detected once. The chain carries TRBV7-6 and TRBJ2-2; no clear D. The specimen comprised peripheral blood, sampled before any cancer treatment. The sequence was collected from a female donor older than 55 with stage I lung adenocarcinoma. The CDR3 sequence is CASSPTEINTGELFF. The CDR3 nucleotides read TGTGCCAGCAGTCCCACGGAGATCAACACCGGGGAGCTGTTTTTT.